These T cell receptor beta chains were read from a single sample in a study of shared clonotypes between healthy human individuals. Data came from immunoSEQ multiplex PCR; TCRdb stores just in-frame clones and leaves some out. Seen here are some 2.1 million clones, 85% to 95% observed once, and the top ten hold 0.13%. Material for sequencing was naive CD4+ T cells sorted from blood. The origin of the receptors is a man aged 18 to 29 in good health. Both conserved end residues are part of each CDR3. A D gene is named only where the DNA matches it firmly. Clone size is shown for a subset of rows, as once, few, many or a class of expanded clone.

TRBJ2-2 | . | TRBV5-6 | . | CASSPPDRGGTGELFF | TGTGCCAGCAGCCCCCCTGACAGGGGAGGGACCGGGGAGCTGTTTTTT
TRBJ2-3 | . | TRBV30 | . | CAWIDTGSTDTQYF | TGTGCCTGGATCGATACCGGGAGCACAGATACGCAGTATTTT
TRBJ2-7 | . | TRBV6-5 | once | CASSSNEGSYEQYF | TGTGCCAGCAGTTCCAACGAGGGTTCCTACGAGCAGTACTTC
TRBJ1-3 | . | TRBV28 | . | CASSSSRPGNTIYF | TGTGCCAGCAGTAGCTCCCGGCCTGGAAACACCATATATTTT
TRBJ2-7 | TRBD1 | TRBV5-1 | . | CASSLATGLSYEQYF | TGCGCCAGCAGCTTGGCGACAGGGCTATCCTACGAGCAGTACTTC
TRBJ2-3 | . | TRBV19 | . | CASSIRTPDTDTQYF | TGTGCCAGTAGTATCCGTACACCTGACACAGATACGCAGTATTTT
TRBJ2-1 | TRBD2 | TRBV5-6 | . | CASSWGGNEQFF | TGTGCCAGCAGCTGGGGGGGAAATGAGCAGTTCTTC
TRBJ2-2 | . | TRBV6-6 | . | CASQLSAQGTGELFF | TGTGCCAGCCAGCTTAGCGCACAAGGGACCGGGGAGCTGTTTTTT
TRBJ2-7 | . | TRBV6-1 | . | CASSETYGPGPYEQYF | TGTGCCAGCAGTGAAACCTACGGCCCTGGGCCCTACGAGCAGTACTTC
TRBJ1-4 | TRBD1 | TRBV5-1 | . | CASSLGGTGVATNEKLFF | TGCGCCAGCAGCTTGGGAGGGACAGGGGTCGCCACTAATGAAAAACTGTTTTTT
TRBJ1-2 | TRBD1 | TRBV6-1 | . | CASSETGGYGYTF | TGTGCCAGCAGTGAGACAGGGGGATATGGCTACACCTTC
TRBJ1-2 | . | TRBV6-5 | . | CASRGLRNYGYTF | TGTGCCAGCAGAGGACTGCGTAACTATGGCTACACCTTC
TRBJ1-4 | . | TRBV10-2 | . | CASRNAGGATNEKPFF | TGCGCCAGCAGAAACGCCGGAGGGGCGACTAATGAAAAACCGTTTTTT
TRBJ2-7 | . | TRBV7-8 | . | CASSQGTPTPIYEQYF | TGTGCCAGCAGTCAGGGAACTCCAACTCCAATCTACGAGCAGTACTTC
TRBJ1-4 | . | TRBV28 | . | CASSPSGGWKKLFF | TGTGCCAGCAGTCCCTCGGGGGGCTGGAAAAAACTGTTTTTT
TRBJ2-1 | . | TRBV2 | many | CASRPDGYNEQFF | TGTGCCAGCAGGCCGGACGGATACAATGAGCAGTTCTTC
TRBJ2-7 | TRBD2 | TRBV10-2 | . | CASSAGSRGLAGDEQYF | TGCGCCAGCTCGGCAGGTTCCAGGGGGTTAGCGGGGGACGAGCAGTACTTC
TRBJ1-3 | . | TRBV10-3 | . | CAISEITNSGNTIYF | TGTGCCATCAGTGAGATCACGAACTCTGGAAACACCATATATTTT
TRBJ1-5 | . | TRBV6-5 | . | CASLRGFQPQHF | TGTGCCAGCCTACGGGGATTTCAGCCCCAGCATTTT
TRBJ2-7 | . | TRBV6-1 | . | CASSEDRAQYF | TGTGCCAGCAGTGAAGACAGGGCTCAGTACTTC
TRBJ1-1 | . | TRBV6-5 | . | CASSPDVNTEAFF | TGTGCCAGCAGCCCGGATGTGAACACTGAAGCTTTCTTT
TRBJ2-1 | . | TRBV4-3 | . | CASSQVSGDLYNEQFF | TGCGCCAGCAGCCAAGTTAGCGGAGACCTATACAATGAGCAGTTCTTC
TRBJ2-3 | . | TRBV28 | . | CASRGHSTDTQYF | TGTGCCAGCCGGGGACACAGCACAGATACGCAGTATTTT
TRBJ1-1 | . | TRBV5-1 | . | CASSLGTGKGEAFF | TGCGCCAGCAGCTTGGGAACGGGTAAGGGTGAAGCTTTCTTT
TRBJ1-1 | . | TRBV19 | once | CASTPRRGYTEAFF | TGTGCCAGTACTCCTCGCCGAGGTTACACTGAAGCTTTCTTT
TRBJ1-6 | . | TRBV5-4 | . | CASSLSSINSPLHF | TGTGCCAGCAGCTTGAGCTCCATCAATTCACCCCTCCACTTT
TRBJ2-7 | TRBD2 | TRBV7-3 | . | CASSPGGLAAYEQYF | TGTGCCAGCAGCCCCGGGGGACTAGCGGCCTACGAGCAGTACTTC
TRBJ2-7 | . | TRBV5-6 | . | CASSLEIVFYEQYF | TGTGCCAGCAGCTTGGAAATCGTTTTCTACGAGCAGTACTTC
TRBJ2-5 | . | TRBV6-1 | . | CAGGETQYF | TGTGCTGGAGGGGAGACCCAGTACTTC
TRBJ2-4 | . | TRBV5-1 | . | CASSPGLSQFKNIQYF | TGCGCCAGCAGCCCCGGGTTGAGCCAGTTTAAAAACATTCAGTACTTC
TRBJ2-2 | . | TRBV27 | . | CASSLVPGELFF | TGTGCCAGCAGTTTAGTCCCCGGGGAGCTGTTTTTT
TRBJ1-6 | TRBD1 | TRBV11-2 | . | CASSSGGTGANSPLHF | TGTGCCAGCAGCTCGGGGGGGACAGGGGCAAATTCACCCCTCCACTTT